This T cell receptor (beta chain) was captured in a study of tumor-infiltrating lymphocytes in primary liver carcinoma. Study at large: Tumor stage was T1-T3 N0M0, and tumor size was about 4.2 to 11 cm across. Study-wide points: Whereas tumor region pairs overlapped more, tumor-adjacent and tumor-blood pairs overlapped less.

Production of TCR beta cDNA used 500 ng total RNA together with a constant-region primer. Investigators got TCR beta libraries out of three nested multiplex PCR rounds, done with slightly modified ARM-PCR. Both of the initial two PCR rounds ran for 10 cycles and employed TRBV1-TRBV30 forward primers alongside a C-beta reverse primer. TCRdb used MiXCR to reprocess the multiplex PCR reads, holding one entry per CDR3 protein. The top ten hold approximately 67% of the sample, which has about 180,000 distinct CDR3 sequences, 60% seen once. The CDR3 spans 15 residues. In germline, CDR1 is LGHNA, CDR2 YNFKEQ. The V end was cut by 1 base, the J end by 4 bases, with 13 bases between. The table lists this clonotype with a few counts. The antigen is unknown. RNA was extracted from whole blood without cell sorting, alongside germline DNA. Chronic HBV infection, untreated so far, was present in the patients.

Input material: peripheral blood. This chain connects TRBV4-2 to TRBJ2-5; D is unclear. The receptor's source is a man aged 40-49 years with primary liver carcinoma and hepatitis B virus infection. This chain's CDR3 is CASSQGTDVRETQYF. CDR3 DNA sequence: TGTGCCAGCAGCCAAGGGACCGACGTTCGAGAGACCCAGTACTTC.